Listed below are T cell receptor beta chains from one sample, sequenced in a study of T cells and Merkel cell carcinoma outcomes. Profiled with immunoSEQ multiplex PCR; TCRdb holds only in-frame clones, not every one. The sample comprises roughly 16,000 clones, roughly 79% of which are singletons, and roughly 10% rests with the top ten. The sample consisted of tumor tissue from Merkel cell carcinoma. The receptors shown here come from a human donor with Merkel cell carcinoma. CDR3s include the opening cysteine and the closing phenylalanine or tryptophan.

J: TRBJ2-3; V: TRBV19; length: 11; CDR3: CASSLTDTQYF
J: TRBJ2-5; V: TRBV14; length: 13; CDR3: CASSQGGRYHEYF
J: TRBJ1-2; V: TRBV29-1; length: 14; CDR3: CSVGLAARGYGYTF
J: TRBJ1-5; V: TRBV4-1; length: 13; CDR3: CASSQVPDQPQHF
J: TRBJ2-1; V: TRBV5-1; length: 15; CDR3: CASSTGLAGNNEQFF
J: TRBJ2-3; V: TRBV5-6; length: 16; CDR3: CASSFGLEGVGDTQYF
J: TRBJ2-1; V: TRBV30; length: 14; CDR3: CAWTPLAGIYEQFF
J: TRBJ2-4; V: TRBV11-2; length: 13; CDR3: CASSLGQKNIQYF
J: TRBJ1-4; V: TRBV5-1; length: 13; CDR3: CASSLLGNEKLFF
J: TRBJ1-2; V: TRBV5-1; length: 15; CDR3: CASSLDGQGSYGYTF
J: TRBJ1-1; V: TRBV11-1; length: 15; CDR3: CASSTSRGAGTEAFF
J: TRBJ2-3; V: TRBV7-9; length: 14; CDR3: CASSPPPSTDTQYF
J: TRBJ2-1; V: TRBV5-1; length: 15; CDR3: CASSSDKSSYNEQFF
J: TRBJ2-3; V: TRBV2; length: 15; CDR3: CASSELGQGAGTQYF
J: TRBJ2-7; V: TRBV6-1; length: 13; CDR3: CASTGQTSYEQYF
J: TRBJ2-7; V: TRBV18; length: 13; CDR3: CASSPPYRVEQYF
J: TRBJ2-3; V: TRBV11-3; length: 17; CDR3: CASSLPLKRERIDTQYF
J: TRBJ1-2; V: TRBV7-9; length: 15; CDR3: CASSLAHRVMDGYTF
J: TRBJ2-1; V: TRBV9; length: 13; CDR3: CASSVGSYNEQFF
J: TRBJ2-5; V: TRBV9; length: 14; CDR3: CASSVIGEQETQYF
J: TRBJ2-2; V: TRBV5-3; length: 13; CDR3: CARSVQGTGELFF
J: TRBJ1-1; V: TRBV2; length: 13; CDR3: CASNPMGATEAFF
J: TRBJ1-1; V: TRBV19; length: 13; CDR3: CASSIRVGTEAFF
J: TRBJ1-5; V: TRBV6-5; length: 14; CDR3: CASSDVQGNQPQHF
J: TRBJ2-1; V: TRBV12-2; length: 16; CDR3: CASRLQDRGDYNEQFF
J: TRBJ2-7; V: TRBV28; length: 14; CDR3: CASSFRDRGLEQYF
J: TRBJ1-2; V: TRBV5-6; length: 15; CDR3: CASSLLDRAGYGYTF
J: TRBJ2-1; V: TRBV30; length: 17; CDR3: CAWRENEGVASYNEQFF
J: TRBJ1-4; V: TRBV7-9; length: 13; CDR3: CASSFSPNEKLFF
J: TRBJ2-1; V: TRBV20-1; length: 10; CDR3: CSAGVGEQFF
J: TRBJ1-4; V: TRBV18; length: 16; CDR3: CASSPPSRGWDEKLFF
J: TRBJ2-2; V: TRBV5-1; length: 16; CDR3: CASSLVPVTNTGELFF
J: TRBJ1-1; V: TRBV30; length: 13; CDR3: CAWSAQGNTEAFF
J: TRBJ2-2; V: TRBV18; length: 16; CDR3: CASSPPNSANTGELFF